This T cell receptor beta chain was sequenced in a study of cytomegalovirus exposure and HLA in healthy donors. This CDR3 spans 17 amino acids. CDR1 is LGHNA, CDR2 YSLEER, per germline. V trimming: 1 base; J trimming: 4 bases; junction bases outside the gene matches: 9. Primers for the PCR totalled 60 Vbeta and 13 Jbeta. Method: immunoSEQ multiplex PCR; TCRdb's copy keeps in-frame clones and lacks some. The table lists around 150,000 clones, about three fifths of them singletons. The specimen was PBMCs. This clonotype was sampled from a male donor in good health and CMV-seronegative. The chain joins TRBV4-3 to TRBJ2-1; TRBD1 matches at 8 bases. Here the CDR3 reads CASSQVAVTGGYNEQFF. The CDR3 DNA sequence: TGCGCCAGCAGCCAAGTGGCCGTCACAGGGGGGTACAATGAGCAGTTCTTC.